The present entry profiles one T cell receptor beta chain with its context. Its antigen is still unknown. Base qualities are not recorded, but no much larger clone differs from it by a single base. V is pared back by 4 bases and J by 8 bases, with 18 bases lying between the germline termini. The CDR3 has 13 amino acids, counting the end cysteine and phenylalanine. Of all the DNA, just the CDR3 is kept, 39 bases in frame from base 1. The CDR1 and CDR2 encoded by the germline V gene are SQVTM and ANQGSEA. The data derive from a study of shared clonotypes between healthy human individuals (dated by TCRdb to the early 2020s). About the study as a whole: A few men and a couple of women, aged 18 to 49 years, made up the cohort. To estimate repertoire size and how much clonotype sharing occurs between individuals, the study deeply sequenced the blood TCR repertoires of a handful of healthy adults. Libraries were prepared and TCR repertoires were sequenced by different laboratories using diverse techniques, in order to increase sequencing depth and limit assay-specific biases. Each donor's leukapheresis produced roughly between about 0.8 and 10 billion PBMCs. Per donor, three plates each were used for CD4 naive and CD4 memory, two for CD8 naive, and one for CD8 memory. Overall study outcomes, separate from this receptor: Compared with non-shared clonotypes, clonotypes shared by all four sorted-subset donors had higher generation probabilities. Estimated clonotype richness was generally larger for naive than for memory subsets. Sampling was restricted to blood, and TCR repertoires in tissue are likely to differ from TCR repertoires in blood. When a handful of donors were compared, the shared fraction of clonotypes was about 5.5% for naive CD4, roughly 3.3% for naive CD8, roughly 2.5% for memory CD4, and 0.35% to 0.4% for memory CD8. Pairwise subsampling indicated that sequencing depth was expected to affect the degree of clonotype sharing among donors. The genetic and exposure-history diversity represented was limited by the small number of donors. Even with the large sequencing depth, rarefaction of the sorted-subset datasets indicated that sequencing was incomplete.

The donors were healthy, HIV-negative adults who had no recently reported acute infections or vaccinations. Every donor was a Caucasian adult living in Nashville, Tennessee, USA. Magnetic negative selection was used to enrich CD4+ T cells, after which naive cells were positively selected on CD45RA and the negative fraction became the memory subset. Blood was collected by leukapheresis, and PBMCs were isolated by Ficoll-Histopaque density gradient centrifugation and then cryopreserved in liquid nitrogen vapor phase. Analytical flow cytometry was used to check the purity and quantity of every magnetically sorted T cell population. Each sorted fraction had its genomic DNA isolated and then quantified by UV absorbance on a Nanodrop 2000c. Using the deep immunoSEQ assay, multiplex PCR amplified TCR CDR3 regions from genomic DNA. For each cell subset, the extracted genomic DNA was distributed evenly across all wells of several immunoSEQ 96-well plates, and each plate served as one replicate. Each replicate PCR for sorted subsets received about 200 ng genomic DNA, equal to about 30,000 T cell genomes. Purified libraries were quantified with a Qubit 3.0 fluorometer, sized on a Bioanalyzer 2100, and re-quantified with the KAPA Library Quantification kit. A separate single-read 150-cycle Illumina NextSeq 550 flow cell was used to sequence each immunoSEQ 96-well plate. The authors processed their data as follows. Because only junctional sequences without quality scores were contained in the immunoSEQ output, filtering matching that applied to full-length reads could not be performed. To assign V/J genes and CDR3, sequences were annotated against IMGT germline references using PyIR, a Python wrapper for IgBLAST v1.9. Reads were filtered out if the reads had weak V/J assignments (E-value above 1e-6), no CDR3, stop codons, out-of-frame junctions, or ambiguous translated residues. V3J clonotypes were defined as sequences sharing an identical inferred V gene, J gene, and CDR3 amino acid sequence. The percentage overlap between two repertoires was calculated by dividing the number of shared unique clonotypes by the size of the smaller repertoire. RTK rarefaction, the Chao1 estimator, and Recon v2.1 estimates of unobserved clonotypes were used to assess repertoire richness. For all TCRbeta clonotypes obtained by the gDNA method from several donors, generation probabilities were computed with OLGA. In its TCRdb copy, this immuneACCESS table keeps in-frame sequences only and misses some clones. Where compared with another copy, unresolved V genes explain less than half of these, and the others have no known cause. That table supplies the V and J calls and clone size; D and trimming were determined from the DNA. Counted in this sample were 1.4 million or so clones; about 98.5% of them appeared once. The ten biggest clones cover around 0.38% of the sample.

This receptor was identified in a man aged 25-45 years in good health. The specimen sequenced was naive CD4+ T cells sorted from blood. Sample cell subset or site, as interpreted from the label and publication: CD45RA+ positively selected. The sequence links TRBV29-1 to TRBJ2-7, and possibly TRBD2, on 6 matching bases. CDR3 sequence: CSVASVVGGKQYF. The nucleotide sequence is TGCAGCGTTGCTTCGGTTGTGGGGGGTAAGCAGTACTTC.